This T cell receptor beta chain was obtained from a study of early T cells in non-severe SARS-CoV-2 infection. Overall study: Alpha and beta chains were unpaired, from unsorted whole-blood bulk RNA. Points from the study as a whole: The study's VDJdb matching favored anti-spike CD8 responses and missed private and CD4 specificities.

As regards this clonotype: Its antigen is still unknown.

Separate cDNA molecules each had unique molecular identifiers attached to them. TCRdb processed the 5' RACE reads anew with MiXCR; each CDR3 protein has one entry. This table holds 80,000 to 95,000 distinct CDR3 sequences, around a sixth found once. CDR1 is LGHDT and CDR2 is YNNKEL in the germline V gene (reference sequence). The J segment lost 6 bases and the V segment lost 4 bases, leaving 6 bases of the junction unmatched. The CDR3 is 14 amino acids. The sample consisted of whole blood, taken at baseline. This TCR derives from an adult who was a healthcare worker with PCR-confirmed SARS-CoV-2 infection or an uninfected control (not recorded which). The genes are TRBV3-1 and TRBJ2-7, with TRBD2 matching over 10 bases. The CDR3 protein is CASSPTAGGGEQYF. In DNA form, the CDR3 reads TGTGCCAGCAGCCCAACAGCGGGAGGGGGCGAGCAGTACTTC.